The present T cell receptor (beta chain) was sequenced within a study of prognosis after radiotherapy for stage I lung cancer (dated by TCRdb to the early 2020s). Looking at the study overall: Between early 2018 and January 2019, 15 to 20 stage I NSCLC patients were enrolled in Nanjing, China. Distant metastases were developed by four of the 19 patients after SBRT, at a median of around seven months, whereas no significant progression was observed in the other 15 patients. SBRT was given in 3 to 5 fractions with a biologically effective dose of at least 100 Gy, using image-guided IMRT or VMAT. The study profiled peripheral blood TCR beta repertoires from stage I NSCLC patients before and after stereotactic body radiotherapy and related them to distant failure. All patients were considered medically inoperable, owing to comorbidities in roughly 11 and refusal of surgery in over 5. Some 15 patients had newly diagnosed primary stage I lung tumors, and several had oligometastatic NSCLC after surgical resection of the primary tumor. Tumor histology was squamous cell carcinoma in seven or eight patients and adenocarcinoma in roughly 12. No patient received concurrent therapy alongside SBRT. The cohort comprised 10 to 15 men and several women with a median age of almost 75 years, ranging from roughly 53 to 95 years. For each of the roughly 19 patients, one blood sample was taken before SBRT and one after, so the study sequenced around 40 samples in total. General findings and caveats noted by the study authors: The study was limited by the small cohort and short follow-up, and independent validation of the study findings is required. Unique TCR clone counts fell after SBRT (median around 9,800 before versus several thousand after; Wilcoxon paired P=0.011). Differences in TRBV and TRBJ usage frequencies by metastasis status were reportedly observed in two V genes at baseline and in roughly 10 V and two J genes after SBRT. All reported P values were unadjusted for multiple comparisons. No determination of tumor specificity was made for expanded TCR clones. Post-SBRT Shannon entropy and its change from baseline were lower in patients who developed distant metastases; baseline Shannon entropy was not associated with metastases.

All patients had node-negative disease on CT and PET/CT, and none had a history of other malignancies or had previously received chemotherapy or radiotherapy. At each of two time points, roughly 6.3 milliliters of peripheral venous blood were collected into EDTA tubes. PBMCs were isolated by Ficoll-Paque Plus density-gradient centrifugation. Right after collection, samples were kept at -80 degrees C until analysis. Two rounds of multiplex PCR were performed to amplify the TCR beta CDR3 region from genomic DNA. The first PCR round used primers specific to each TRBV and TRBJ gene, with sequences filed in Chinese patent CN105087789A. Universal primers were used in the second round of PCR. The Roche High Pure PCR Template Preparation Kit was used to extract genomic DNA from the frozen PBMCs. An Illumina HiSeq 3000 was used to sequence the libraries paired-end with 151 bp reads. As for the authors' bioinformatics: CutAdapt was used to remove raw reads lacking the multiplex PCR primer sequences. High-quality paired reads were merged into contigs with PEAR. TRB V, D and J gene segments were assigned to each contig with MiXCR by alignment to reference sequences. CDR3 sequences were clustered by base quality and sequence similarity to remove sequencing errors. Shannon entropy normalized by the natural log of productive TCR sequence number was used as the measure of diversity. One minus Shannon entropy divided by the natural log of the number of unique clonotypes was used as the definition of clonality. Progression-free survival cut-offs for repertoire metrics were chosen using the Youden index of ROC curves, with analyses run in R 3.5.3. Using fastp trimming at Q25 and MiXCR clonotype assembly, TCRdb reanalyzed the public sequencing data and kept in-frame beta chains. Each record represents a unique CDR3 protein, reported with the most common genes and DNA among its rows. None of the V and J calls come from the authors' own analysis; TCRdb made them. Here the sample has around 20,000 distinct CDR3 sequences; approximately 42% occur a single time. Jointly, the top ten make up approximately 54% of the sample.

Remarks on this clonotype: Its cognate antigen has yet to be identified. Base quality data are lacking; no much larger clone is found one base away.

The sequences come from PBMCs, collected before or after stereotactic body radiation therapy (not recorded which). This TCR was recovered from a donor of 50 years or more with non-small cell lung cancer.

The CDR3 protein: CSARRGQYGELFF. Read as DNA, the sequence is TGCAGTGCTAGAAGGGGACAATACGGTGAGCTGTTTTTT. The chain employs TRBV20-1 and TRBJ2-2, with a tentative D gene TRBD1 over 6 matching bases. From the germline V gene (reference sequence), CDR1 is DFQATT and CDR2 is SNEGSKA. The junction shows trimming of 2 bases on V and 11 bases on J, plus 15 bases between the germline ends. Spanning cysteine to phenylalanine, the CDR3 consists of 13 amino acids. The CDR3 DNA has 39 bases and is translated from base 1.